This TCR beta chain comes out of a study of T cells after yellow fever vaccination. Whole-study context: In the case of low-cell-number fractions, SMART-Seq v4 Ultra Low Input was used for preparation. General observations from the study: Faster peaking, at day 5 versus 15, marked a secondary response that was weaker. The booster saw the reappearance of most primary-vaccination clones (approximately 97% CD4, 80% to 90% CD8).

This clonotype was seen many times. Its antigen is currently unknown. Production of TCR cDNA was by 5'RACE template switching, which also added a universal primer site and UMIs. Using its own MiXCR run on the 5' RACE reads, TCRdb lists one record per CDR3 protein. In the table there are around 160,000 distinct CDR3 sequences, 6% to 7.5% of which are singletons. The source material was CD4+ T cells sorted from PBMCs, sampled 5 days after the first yellow fever vaccination. The source of this sequence is a young man who received the YFV17D yellow fever vaccine.

The CDR3 loop reads CASSLGPHTDTQYF. DNA for the CDR3: TGTGCCAGCAGCTTAGGCCCCCACACAGATACGCAGTATTTT. The chain combines TRBV7-7 with TRBJ2-3; no firm D call. Germline V gene lookup returns CDR1 SSHAT and CDR2 FNYEAQ (reference sequence). This CDR3 has 14 residues. Deletions cut 1 base from V and 2 bases from J, with 7 bases between.